This T cell receptor (beta chain) was sequenced during a study of blood T cells in healthy people across ages. Study-level findings and limits: Donor CMV status, an unknown factor, possibly confounded changes in expanded clonotypes. TCR beta diversity, measured per million T cells, fell in a roughly linear way with age.

The CDR3 contains 15 residues. Germline V CDR1 and CDR2: MDHEN, SYDVKM. After removal of 1 base from V and 2 bases from J, the junction contained 4 bases not matched to a gene. Samples each had at least 5 micrograms of total RNA extracted. A sample-barcoded 5' primer and a J-beta primer mix were used in a second PCR of about 7 to 12 cycles. Each cDNA molecule, via a template-switch adaptor with 12 random nucleotides, was tagged. TCRdb recomputed calls from the 5' RACE reads with MiXCR, one row per CDR3 protein. The table includes about 1,500,000 distinct CDR3 sequences, around 42% detected once. As concerns this clonotype: The target antigen is unknown.

The TCR was taken from a young woman in good health. V usage is TRBV28 and J usage is TRBJ1-2, with 7 bases that match TRBD1. What was sequenced was blood. The CDR3 reads CASSLYPGGNYGYTF. CDR3 bases: TGTGCCAGCAGTTTATACCCAGGGGGGAACTATGGCTACACCTTC.